This is a list of T cell receptor beta chains from one sample in a study of metastatic and nonmetastatic thyroid tumors. With MiXCR, TCRdb called clones anew from the PCR reads. This sample carries 53,000 or so clones, more than 20% of them seen once, and the ten largest clones take roughly 3.7%. Sequencing was performed on blood. These receptors were taken from a female donor with papillary thyroid cancer or a benign thyroid nodule (not recorded which). Some clones in this sample may be carry-over from other donors' samples. The CDR3 runs from the conserved cysteine through the conserved F or W. A D gene is named only where the DNA matches it firmly. Size is stated for part of the rows, as once, few or many counts, or as a class when the clone is expanded.

D | J | size | V | CDR3 | DNA
TRBD2 | TRBJ2-7 | many | TRBV7-8 | CASSLGFGPASGIARDEQYF | TGTGCCAGCAGCTTAGGATTCGGGCCGGCTAGCGGGATTGCTCGGGACGAGCAGTACTTC
- | TRBJ2-1 | - | TRBV11-2 | CASSLLRVDNEQFF | TGTGCCAGCAGCTTATTGAGGGTTGACAATGAGCAGTTCTTC
- | TRBJ2-3 | - | TRBV30 | CASGVAGIRDTQYF | TGTGCCTCCGGCGTCGCTGGAATACGAGATACGCAGTATTTT
- | TRBJ1-1 | many | TRBV7-3 | CASSLTVNTEAFF | TGTGCCAGCAGCTTGACGGTGAACACTGAAGCTTTCTTT
- | TRBJ2-1 | few | TRBV12-3/TRBV12-4 | CASSPSDISLCNEQFF | TGTGCCAGCAGTCCCAGTGACATCTCCTTGTGCAATGAGCAGTTCTTC
- | TRBJ2-2 | - | TRBV11-2 | CASSLVGGTNTGELFF | TGTGCCAGCAGCTTAGTCGGCGGGACGAACACCGGGGAGCTGTTTTTT
- | TRBJ1-6 | many | TRBV4-2 | CASSQDREQGGWRSPLHF | TGTGCCAGCAGCCAAGATCGGGAACAGGGAGGATGGCGCTCACCCCTCCACTTT
- | TRBJ2-1 | many | TRBV4-1 | CASSTSSYAEQFF | TGCGCCAGCAGCACCAGCTCCTATGCTGAGCAGTTCTTC
TRBD1 | TRBJ2-3 | many | TRBV5-1 | CASSSQGAGDTQYF | TGCGCCAGCAGCTCACAGGGGGCAGGAGATACGCAGTATTTT
TRBD1 | TRBJ2-7 | many | TRBV10-3 | CAISGAGGEKTYEQYF | TGTGCCATCAGTGGGGCAGGGGGCGAAAAGACCTACGAGCAGTACTTC
TRBD2 | TRBJ2-1 | many | TRBV30 | CAWSELAGANEQFF | TGTGCCTGGAGTGAACTAGCGGGAGCCAATGAGCAGTTCTTC
TRBD2 | TRBJ2-3 | - | TRBV9 | CASMASGGADTQYF | TGTGCCAGCATGGCCTCGGGGGGAGCAGATACGCAGTATTTT
- | TRBJ2-7 | many | TRBV5-1 | CASSSRGTAYEQYF | TGCGCCAGCAGCTCCAGGGGCACGGCTTACGAGCAGTACTTC
- | TRBJ2-7 | - | TRBV5-1 | CASSLGFLSRIDEQYF | TGCGCCAGCAGCTTGGGGTTCTTGTCCAGGATCGACGAGCAGTACTTC
- | TRBJ2-7 | few | TRBV6-1 | CASSEAEGEGGVEQYF | TGTGCCAGCAGTGAAGCCGAGGGGGAAGGGGGGGTCGAGCAGTACTTC
TRBD2 | TRBJ2-2 | many | TRBV10-1 | CASSEDPLAGAGELFF | TGCGCCAGCAGCGAGGACCCCCTAGCGGGAGCCGGGGAGCTGTTTTTT
- | TRBJ1-5 | many | TRBV30 | CAWSVVTGGSNQPQHF | TGTGCCTGGAGTGTAGTGACAGGAGGGTCCAATCAGCCCCAGCATTTT
TRBD2 | TRBJ2-7 | many | TRBV20-1 | CSATRTPSGSWGEQYF | TGCAGTGCTACACGCACCCCTAGCGGGAGTTGGGGAGAGCAGTACTTC
TRBD1 | TRBJ1-6 | many | TRBV5-6 | CASSSLGQGIDSPLHF | TGTGCCAGCAGCTCCCTCGGACAGGGCATTGATTCACCCCTCCACTTT
- | TRBJ1-1 | - | TRBV28 | CASSPNGEVKAFF | TGTGCCAGCAGCCCCAACGGCGAGGTCAAAGCTTTCTTT
- | TRBJ2-7 | many | TRBV6-4 | CASSESVSGEQYF | TGTGCCAGCAGTGAATCCGTTTCAGGCGAGCAGTACTTC
TRBD1 | TRBJ1-1 | - | TRBV6-1 | CASSKTGRTEAFF | TGTGCCAGCAGTAAGACAGGGCGTACTGAAGCTTTCTTT
- | TRBJ1-1 | many | TRBV12-3/TRBV12-4 | CASIWAGWTEAFF | TGTGCCAGCATCTGGGCAGGGTGGACTGAAGCTTTCTTT